This TCR beta chain originates from a study of T-cell reconstitution after alpha-beta-depleted transplantation in children. Germline lookup yields CDR1 MNHEY and CDR2 SMNVEV (reference sequence). J lost 1 base, V lost 5 bases, and 6 bases had no gene match. The CDR3 has 15 residues. This clonotype was observed many times. As it was prepared, the TCRbeta library received unique molecular identifiers. From the PCR reads, TCRdb called clonotypes with MiXCR, one entry per CDR3 protein. This sample has some 70,000 distinct CDR3 sequences, with just under 7.5% found just once. The sample was PBMCs from the stem cell graft donor, taken from the stem cell graft. V and J are TRBV27 and TRBJ1-1; 8 bases are shared with TRBD1. The TCR sequence derives from a human donor who donated a stem cell graft to a child with acute lymphoblastic leukemia. Here the CDR3 DNA reads TGTGCCAGCAGTAGGTCAGGGGGCTGGAACACTGAAGCTTTCTTT. Translated, it gives CASSRSGGWNTEAFF.